This entry lists 9 T cell receptor beta chains sequenced from one sample in a study of blood T cell repertoires in COVID-19. Assay: immunoSEQ multiplex PCR; the TCRdb copy retains only in-frame clones and omits some. The sample lists around 200,000 clones, around nine tenths occurring once. Sequenced material: peripheral blood. These receptors were obtained from a woman aged 18-30 years who had recovered from COVID-19.

This clone occurred once. The chain has TRBV19 and TRBJ1-5; TRBD1 matches at 8 bases. Looked up from germline, CDR1 is LNHDA and CDR2 is SQIVND (reference sequence). V was clipped by 2 bases and J by 8 bases; unmatched bases: 23. The CDR3 spans 20 residues. CDR3 coding DNA: TGTGCCAGTAGTATATCGATTACGGGTTTGGACAGGGAGTGGTATAAGCCCCAGCATTTT. Its protein is CASSISITGLDREWYKPQHF.

V usage is TRBV5-5 and J usage is TRBJ2-7; D possibly corresponds to TRBD2 (5 bases). The CDR3 spans 14 residues. In germline, CDR1 is SGHKS, CDR2 YYEKEE (reference sequence). The V end was cut by 4 bases, the J end by 3 bases, with 14 bases between. Here the CDR3 reads CASSQTTGNYEQYF. Here the CDR3 DNA reads TGTGCCAGCAGCCAGACGACGGGAAACTACGAGCAGTACTTC.

The rearrangement links TRBV9 to TRBJ2-7, with a tentative D call TRBD1 (5 bases). V lost 0 bases and J lost 4, with 14 bases in between. In germline, CDR1 is SGDLS, CDR2 YYNGEE. This CDR3 region has 15 residues. The CDR3 DNA reads TGTGCCAGCAGCGTAGGGGGTTCGGACACATACGAGCAGTACTTC. Its translation: CASSVGGSDTYEQYF.

The V gene is TRBV6-2 or TRBV6-3, the J gene TRBJ2-7, with D possibly matching TRBD2 (6 bases). The V and J ends lost 5 bases and 7 bases respectively, with 15 bases between them. CDR1 MNHEY and CDR2 SVGEGT come from the germline V gene. CDR3 length: 13 residues. The CDR3, as DNA: TGTGCCAGCAGTCTAGCCGAGGGGAGGGAGCAGTACGTC. This translates into CASSLAEGREQYV.

The chain employs TRBV18 and TRBJ2-1; 8 bases map to TRBD2. The CDR3 is 15 residues long. CDR1 and CDR2 (germline): KGHSH, LQKENI. With 2 bases clipped from V and 0 bases from J, the junction kept 0 bases outside the gene matches. The CDR3 loop reads CASSPGTSSYNEQFF. DNA of the CDR3: TGTGCCAGCTCACCAGGGACTAGCTCCTACAATGAGCAGTTCTTC.

The V and J genes are TRBV15 and TRBJ1-2, with D unresolved. Germline CDR1 is LNHNV and CDR2 is YYDKDF (reference sequence). Trimming pared 0 bases from V and 3 bases from J, leaving 17 bases between. The CDR3 runs 17 residues. The CDR3 bases are TGTGCCACCAGCAGAGAATCCCTAGTATCGGGAGACTATGGCTACACCTTC. The encoded protein is CATSRESLVSGDYGYTF.

V and J are TRBV28 and TRBJ2-1; the match to TRBD1 covers 10 bases. Germline V gene sequence: CDR1 MDHEN, CDR2 SYDVKM. Losses at the gene ends were 8 bases for V and 2 bases for J; bases not matched to a gene: 9. The CDR3 has 16 residues. CDR3 in amino acids: CASGLPGQGPYNEQFF. For the CDR3, the DNA is TGTGCCAGCGGCCTACCGGGACAGGGGCCCTACAATGAGCAGTTCTTC.

The rearrangement uses TRBV24-1 and TRBJ2-5, with D possibly TRBD1 on 6 matching bases. Between the trimmed V and J ends, which lost 3 bases and 4 bases, there was a span of 11 bases. CDR3 length: 14 residues. The germline gives CDR1 KGHDR, CDR2 SFDVKD. DNA for the CDR3: TGTGCCACCAGTGATCCGACAGGCCCAGAGACCCAGTACTTC. Encoded protein: CATSDPTGPETQYF.

V and J are TRBV25-1 and TRBJ2-3, with 10 bases identical to TRBD2. Trimming cost V 10 bases and J 2 bases; bases outside gene matches: 6. CDR3 length equals 14 residues. CDR1 and CDR2 (germline): MGHDK, SYGVNS. As DNA, the CDR3 is TGTGCCACCTGTAGCGGGGGGTTCACAGATACGCAGTATTTT. This translates into CATCSGGFTDTQYF. Based on the CDR3 plus reference TRBV25-1 and TRBJ2-3, the full variable domain is EADIYQTPRYLVIGTGKKITLECSQTMGHDKMYWYQQDPGMELHLIHYSYGVNSTEKGDLSSESTVSRIRTEHFPLTLESARPSHTSQYLCATCSGGFTDTQYFGPGTRLTVL.